This TCR beta chain was retrieved from a study of shared clonotypes between healthy human individuals. Study information: CD4 naive and memory got three plates each, CD8 naive two, CD8 memory one.

This was a deep-level run. The table came from immunoSEQ multiplex PCR; TCRdb's copy has only in-frame clones and leaves some out. The sample consists of over a million clones, about 75% of them appearing once. Germline lookup yields CDR1 LGHNA and CDR2 YNFKEQ. The CDR3 covers 17 residues. Trimming removed 4 bases from V and 1 base from J; junction bases left unmatched: 10. This chain links TRBV4-2 with TRBJ2-5; 9 nucleotides line up with TRBD2. Sequenced material: memory CD4+ T cells sorted from blood. The subset: CD45RA-negative fraction. This clonotype was sampled from a man younger than 35 in good health. CDR3 loop: CASSPSGSGGIQETQYF. For the CDR3, the DNA is TGTGCCAGCAGCCCTTCTGGGAGCGGGGGGATCCAAGAGACCCAGTACTTC.